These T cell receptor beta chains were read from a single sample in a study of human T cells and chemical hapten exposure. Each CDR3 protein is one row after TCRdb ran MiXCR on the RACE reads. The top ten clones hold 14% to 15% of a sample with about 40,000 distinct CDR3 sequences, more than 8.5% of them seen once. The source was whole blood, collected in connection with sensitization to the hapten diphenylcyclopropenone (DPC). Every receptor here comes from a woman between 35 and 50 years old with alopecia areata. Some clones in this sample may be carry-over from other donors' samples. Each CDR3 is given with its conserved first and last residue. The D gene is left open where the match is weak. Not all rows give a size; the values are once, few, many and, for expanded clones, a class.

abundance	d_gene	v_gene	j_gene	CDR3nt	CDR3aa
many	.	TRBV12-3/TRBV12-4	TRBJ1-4	TGTGCCAGCAGGCCTACCAGTTGGGGGTTTCGCCGGACTAATGAAAAACTGTTTTTT	CASRPTSWGFRRTNEKLFF
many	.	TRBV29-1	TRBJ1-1	TGCAGCGTTGACTCGGAAGACACTGAAGCTTTCTTT	CSVDSEDTEAFF
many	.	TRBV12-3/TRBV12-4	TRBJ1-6	TGTGCCAGCAGTTTAAGCTTACAAGTTAATTCACCCCTCCACTTT	CASSLSLQVNSPLHF
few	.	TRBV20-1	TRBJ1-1	TGCAGTGCTAGAGACGGAGGGGTTGACACTGAAGCTTTCTTT	CSARDGGVDTEAFF
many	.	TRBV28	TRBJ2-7	TGTGCCAGCAGCGCGCACGAGCAGTACTTC	CASSAHEQYF
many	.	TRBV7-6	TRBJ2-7	TGTGCCAGCAGCGAACGACTTAGCTCCTACGAGCAGTACTTC	CASSERLSSYEQYF
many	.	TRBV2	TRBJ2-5	TGTGCCAGCAGTGGAGCGGTGTACCAAGAGACCCAGTACTTC	CASSGAVYQETQYF
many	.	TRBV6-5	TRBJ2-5	TGTGCCAGCAGTTACCTGCGAGCACAAGAGACCCAGTACTTC	CASSYLRAQETQYF
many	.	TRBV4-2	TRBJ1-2	TGTGCCAGCAGCGAAGAGAGGATTTTCGATGGCTACACCTTC	CASSEERIFDGYTF
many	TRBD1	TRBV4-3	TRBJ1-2	TGCGCCAGCAGCCGAACACAGGGGGCTGATGGCTACACCTTC	CASSRTQGADGYTF
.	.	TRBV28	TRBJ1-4	TGTGCCAGCAGCCCGGGGGGGTGGGATGAAAAACTGTTTTTT	CASSPGGWDEKLFF
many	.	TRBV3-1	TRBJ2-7	TGTGCCAGCAGCCAAATTGGGGGCGAGCAGTACTTC	CASSQIGGEQYF
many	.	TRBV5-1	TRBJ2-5	TGCGCCAGCACCTACGGGCAGGCCCAAGAGACCCAGTACTTC	CASTYGQAQETQYF
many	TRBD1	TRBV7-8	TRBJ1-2	TGTGCCAGCAGCTCCCATCCCGGTACAGGGGATTTGAGTGGCTACACCTTC	CASSSHPGTGDLSGYTF
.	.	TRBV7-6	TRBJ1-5	TGTGCCAGCAGCCTCCACTCGGGGGGAGGCAATCAGCCCCAGCATTTT	CASSLHSGGGNQPQHF
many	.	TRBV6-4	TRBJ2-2	TGTGCCAGCAGTGAAAAGCCGGCGAACACCGGGGAGCTGTTTTTT	CASSEKPANTGELFF
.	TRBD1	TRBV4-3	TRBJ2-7	TGCGCCAGCAGCCAACTAGACAGGGTTGGCGAGCAGTACTTC	CASSQLDRVGEQYF
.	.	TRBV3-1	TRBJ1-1	TGTGCCAGCAGCCAAGCCCCCGGGGTGAACACTGAAGCTTTCTTT	CASSQAPGVNTEAFF
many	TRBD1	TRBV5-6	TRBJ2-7	TGTGCCAGCAGCCCCCTTAGTATGACAGGGGCAGGAGACGAGCAGTACTTC	CASSPLSMTGAGDEQYF
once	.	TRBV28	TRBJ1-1	TGTGCCAGCACCCAGTGGGGGACTGAAGCTTTCTTT	CASTQWGTEAFF
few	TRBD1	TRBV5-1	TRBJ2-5	TGCGCCAGCAGCGAGGGACAGTACCAAGAGACCCAGTACTTC	CASSEGQYQETQYF
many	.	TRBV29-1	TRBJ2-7	TGCAGCGTTGAGACCGGGGGCGTCTACGAGCAGTACTTC	CSVETGGVYEQYF
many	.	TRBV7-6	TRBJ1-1	TGTGCCAGCAGCTCTGGGCTCCAGAACACTGAAGCTTTCTTT	CASSSGLQNTEAFF
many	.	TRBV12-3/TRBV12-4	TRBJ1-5	TGTGCCAGCAGCTTTCAGTGGGGGAGCAATCAGCCCCAGCATTTT	CASSFQWGSNQPQHF
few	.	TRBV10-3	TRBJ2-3	TGTGCCATCAGTGAAAGGGTAGGCACAGATACGCAGTATTTT	CAISERVGTDTQYF
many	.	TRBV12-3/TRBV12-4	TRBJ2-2	TGTGCCAGTACGGACTCGAACACCGGGGAGCTGTTTTTT	CASTDSNTGELFF
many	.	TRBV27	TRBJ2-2	TGTGCCAGCAGCACCGGGCCAAGAAGTACCGGGGAGCTGTTTTTT	CASSTGPRSTGELFF
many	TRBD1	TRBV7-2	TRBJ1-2	TGTGCCAGCAGCCCCCGGCACAGGGGCCCGGATTACACCTTC	CASSPRHRGPDYTF
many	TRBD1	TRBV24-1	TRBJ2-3	TGTGCCACCAGCGGGGACAGGGACGCAGATACGCAGTATTTT	CATSGDRDADTQYF
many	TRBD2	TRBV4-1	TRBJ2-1	TGCGCCAGCAGCCAAGGTGGACTAGCGGGGGTCTACAATGAGCAGTTCTTC	CASSQGGLAGVYNEQFF